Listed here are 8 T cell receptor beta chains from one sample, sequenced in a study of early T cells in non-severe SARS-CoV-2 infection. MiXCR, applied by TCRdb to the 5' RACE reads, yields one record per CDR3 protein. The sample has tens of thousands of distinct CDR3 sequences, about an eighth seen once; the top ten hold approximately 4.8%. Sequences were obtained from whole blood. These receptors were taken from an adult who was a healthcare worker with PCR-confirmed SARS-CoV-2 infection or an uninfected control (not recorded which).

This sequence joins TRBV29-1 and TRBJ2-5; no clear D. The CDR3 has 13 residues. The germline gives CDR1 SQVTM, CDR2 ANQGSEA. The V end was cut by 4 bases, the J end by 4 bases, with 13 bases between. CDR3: CSVGVLKGETQYF. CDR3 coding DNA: TGCAGCGTTGGCGTCCTAAAGGGAGAGACCCAGTACTTC.

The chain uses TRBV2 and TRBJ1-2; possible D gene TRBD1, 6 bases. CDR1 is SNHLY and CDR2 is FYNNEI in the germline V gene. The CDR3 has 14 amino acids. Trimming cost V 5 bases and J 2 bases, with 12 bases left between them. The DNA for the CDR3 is TGTGCCAGCAGTAAAAGCGGACAGAACTATGGCTACACCTTC. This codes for CASSKSGQNYGYTF.

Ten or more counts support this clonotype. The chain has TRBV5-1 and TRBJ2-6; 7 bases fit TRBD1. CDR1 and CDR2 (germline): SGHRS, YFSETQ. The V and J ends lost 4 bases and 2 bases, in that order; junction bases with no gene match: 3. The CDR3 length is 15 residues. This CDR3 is CASSPQGAGANVLTF. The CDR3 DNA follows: TGCGCCAGCAGCCCCCAGGGGGCTGGGGCCAACGTCCTGACTTTC.

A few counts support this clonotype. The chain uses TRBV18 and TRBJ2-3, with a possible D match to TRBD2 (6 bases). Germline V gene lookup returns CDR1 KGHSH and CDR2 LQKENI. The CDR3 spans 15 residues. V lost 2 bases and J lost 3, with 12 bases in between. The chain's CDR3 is CASSPERLVTDTQYF. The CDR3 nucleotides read TGTGCCAGCTCACCAGAAAGACTAGTAACAGATACGCAGTATTTT.

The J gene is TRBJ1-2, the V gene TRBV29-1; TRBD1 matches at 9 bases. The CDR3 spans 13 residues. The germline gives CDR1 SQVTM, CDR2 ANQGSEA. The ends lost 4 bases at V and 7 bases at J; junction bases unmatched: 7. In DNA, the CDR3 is TGCAGCGTTGTGGGACAGGGTCTGATTGGCTACACCTTC. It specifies CSVVGQGLIGYTF.

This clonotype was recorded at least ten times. The CDR3, as DNA: TGCAGTGCTAGGGGAGCGGGGGGTAGCTACGAGCAGTACTTC. This gives the protein CSARGAGGSYEQYF. The genes are TRBV20-1 and TRBJ2-7; 9 bases are a match to TRBD2. J gave up 3 bases and V 3 bases, and 6 bases lay outside the gene matches. The germline gives CDR1 DFQATT, CDR2 SNEGSKA (reference sequence). The CDR3 is 14 amino acids.

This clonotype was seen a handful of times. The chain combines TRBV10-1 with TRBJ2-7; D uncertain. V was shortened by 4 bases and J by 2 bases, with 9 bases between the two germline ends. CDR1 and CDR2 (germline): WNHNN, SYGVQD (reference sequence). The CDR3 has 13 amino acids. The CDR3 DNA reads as TGCGCCAGCAGTGCCGGCAGAGCCTACGAGCAGTACTTC. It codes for CASSAGRAYEQYF.

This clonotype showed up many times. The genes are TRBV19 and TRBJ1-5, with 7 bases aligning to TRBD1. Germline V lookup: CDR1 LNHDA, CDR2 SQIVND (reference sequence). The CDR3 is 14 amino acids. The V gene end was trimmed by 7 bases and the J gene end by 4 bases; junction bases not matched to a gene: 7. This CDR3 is CASTSGGRNQPQHF. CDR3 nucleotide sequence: TGTGCCAGTACCTCAGGGGGGAGGAATCAGCCCCAGCATTTT. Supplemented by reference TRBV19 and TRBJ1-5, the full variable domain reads DGGITQSPKYLFRKEGQNVTLSCEQNLNHDAMYWYRQDPGQGLRLIYYSQIVNDFQKGDIAEGYSVSREKKESFPLTVTSAQKNPTAFYLCASTSGGRNQPQHFGDGTRLSIL.